What follows are 9 T cell receptor beta chains derived from one specimen sequenced in a study of T cells after yellow fever vaccination. TCRdb fed the 5' RACE reads into MiXCR, producing one record per CDR3 protein. The sample has 200,000 to 250,000 distinct CDR3 sequences, about 7% seen once. Sequencing was performed on CD4+ T cells sorted from PBMCs, taken 15 days after the yellow fever booster vaccination. These receptors were obtained from a man aged 30-40 years who received the YFV17D yellow fever vaccine.

The chain links TRBV24-1 to TRBJ2-3; 10 nucleotides agree with TRBD2. Per germline, CDR1 KGHDR and CDR2 SFDVKD. The ends lost 6 bases at V and 5 bases at J; junction bases unmatched: 7. This CDR3 contains 15 residues. The CDR3 nucleotides read TGTGCCACCAGTCCCCCTAGCGGGAGTAGAGATACGCAGTATTTT. This gives the protein CATSPPSGSRDTQYF.

This clonotype occurred a few times. V is TRBV12-3 or TRBV12-4 and J is TRBJ1-5; a possible D gene is TRBD1 (6 bases). The CDR3 loop spans 14 amino acids. Trimming shortened V by 3 bases and J by 5 bases, and 11 bases separated the two germline ends. Here the CDR3 reads CASSFGSGDQPQHF. The CDR3 coding sequence is TGTGCCAGCAGTTTCGGATCAGGGGATCAGCCCCAGCATTTT.

The chain recombines TRBV23-1 with TRBJ2-5, with 12 bases identical to TRBD1. TRBV23-1 is an ORF, and what it does is uncertain. V shed 4 bases and J 1 base; nucleotides not matched to a gene: 16. The CDR3 totals 20 residues. The CDR3 loop reads CASSPEGTGQGALAQETQYF. CDR3 coding DNA: TGCGCCAGCAGTCCCGAAGGAACGGGACAGGGGGCTCTGGCCCAAGAGACCCAGTACTTC.

At least ten counts were recorded for this clonotype. This chain links TRBV4-2 with TRBJ2-5; D is possibly TRBD2 (6 bases). The V and J ends lost 6 bases and 5 bases respectively, with 25 bases between them. This CDR3 contains 17 residues. Germline CDR1 and CDR2: LGHNA and YNFKEQ. The CDR3 here is CASRYLGTPETVETQYF. For the CDR3, the DNA is TGTGCCAGCAGATACCTAGGGACTCCGGAGACAGTGGAGACCCAGTACTTC.

J is TRBJ1-5 and V is TRBV20-1; TRBD1 is a possible D gene (5 bases). Germline lookup yields CDR1 DFQATT and CDR2 SNEGSKA (reference sequence). There are 13 residues in the CDR3. Between the trimmed V and J ends, which lost 4 bases and 4 bases, there was a span of 11 bases. CDR3 amino acids: CSAIHRLNQPQHF. Written as DNA, the CDR3 is TGCAGTGCTATCCACAGGCTAAATCAGCCCCAGCATTTT.

This clonotype was recorded a few times. V gene TRBV4-1 combines with J gene TRBJ2-7, with D possibly matching TRBD2 (5 bases). This CDR3 comprises 15 residues. Per germline, CDR1 MGHRA and CDR2 YSYEKL. V lost 2 bases to trimming and J lost 2 bases, with 13 bases between them. CDR3 in amino acids: CASSQRSSGPYEQYF. CDR3 in DNA: TGCGCCAGCAGCCAAAGGTCAAGCGGACCCTACGAGCAGTACTTC.

This clonotype was counted only a few times. V and J are TRBV29-1 and TRBJ2-3; the D gene could be TRBD1 or TRBD2 (5 bases each). The length of the CDR3 is 12 residues. Germline V CDR1 and CDR2: SQVTM, ANQGSEA. Trimming left V 4 bases short and J 10 bases short, with 15 bases between. CDR3 region: CSVGDRGSPQYF. CDR3 nucleotides: TGCAGCGTTGGGGACCGAGGAAGCCCGCAGTATTTT.

The rearrangement uses TRBV2 and TRBJ1-5, with D tentatively TRBD1 (6 bases). V was clipped by 6 bases and J by 0 bases, with 15 bases between them. This CDR3 is 16 amino acids long. CDR1 SNHLY and CDR2 FYNNEI come from the germline V gene. CDR3 sequence reads: CASSAEQGYSNQPQHF. As DNA, the CDR3 is TGTGCCAGCAGCGCTGAACAGGGTTATAGCAATCAGCCCCAGCATTTT.

This clonotype has just a few counts. V is TRBV20-1 and J is TRBJ2-7; no clear D. Germline CDR1 reads DFQATT; CDR2 reads SNEGSKA (reference sequence). The CDR3 totals 13 residues. Trimming took 5 bases from V and 2 from J, leaving 13 bases between them. CDR3 residues: CSAFDRVAYEQYF. CDR3 bases: TGCAGTGCTTTTGACCGGGTAGCCTACGAGCAGTACTTC.